This TCR beta chain was recovered during a study of PD-1 blockade in classical Hodgkin lymphoma. Regarding time point: cycle 4 day 1 (C4D1), after 5 to 7 weeks of nivolumab. The patients all showed relapse after autologous stem cell transplantation, while their brentuximab vedotin exposure varied. Germline CDR1 and CDR2: SGHNT and YYREEE (reference sequence). V gave up 0 bases and J gave up 5 bases; unmatched junction bases: 6. This CDR3 has 17 amino acids. TCRdb keeps only in-frame clones here, not all; method: immunoSEQ multiplex PCR. The repertoire holds around 20,000 clones, with less than 75% as singletons.

Material: peripheral blood mononuclear cells (PBMCs), obtained before the fourth cycle of nivolumab. The clonotype originates from a human donor with classical Hodgkin lymphoma. The rearrangement uses TRBV5-4 and TRBJ2-2, with 11 nucleotides matching TRBD2. CDR3 sequence: CASSLVASGRSTGELFF. As DNA, the CDR3 is TGTGCCAGCAGCTTGGTTGCTAGCGGGAGGTCGACCGGGGAGCTGTTTTTT.